The 19 T cell receptor beta chains in this list originate from one sample, sequenced in a study of shared clonotypes between healthy human individuals. Naive CD8 cells lacked CD45RO and underwent positive selection for CCR7, leaving out terminally differentiated effector memory CD45RA+ cells. Here immunoSEQ multiplex PCR was the method, and the copy in TCRdb shows in-frame clones only, minus some. This table has 600,000 or so clones, nearly 98% appearing once. Sequencing was done on a sample of naive CD8+ T cells sorted from blood. The receptors derive from a man between 25 and 39 years old in good health.

This chain joins TRBV6-5 and TRBJ2-7; D is perhaps TRBD2 (6 bases). Trimming left V 0 bases short and J 7 bases short, with 19 bases between. Per germline, CDR1 MNHEY and CDR2 SVGAGI. The CDR3 contains 16 residues. This CDR3 reads CASSYSRGGFASEQYF. CDR3 bases: TGTGCCAGCAGTTACTCCCGTGGGGGGTTCGCGAGTGAGCAGTACTTC.

The V call is TRBV7-9, the J call TRBJ1-4; tentatively, D is TRBD1 (5 bases). This CDR3 is 16 amino acids long. CDR1 SEHNR and CDR2 FQNEAQ come from the germline V gene (reference sequence). V was pared by 4 bases and J by 4 bases, with 16 bases between. The CDR3 sequence: CASSSTQGAYNEKLFF. DNA for the CDR3: TGTGCCAGCAGCTCGACCCAGGGAGCTTATAATGAAAAACTGTTTTTT.

This sequence joins TRBV7-2 and TRBJ2-7; D is undetermined. V lost 5 bases to trimming and J lost 5 bases, with 7 bases between them. Germline lookup yields CDR1 SGHTA and CDR2 FQGNSA. This CDR3 is built from 11 residues. CDR3 DNA sequence: TGTGCCAGCAGCACTCTTAACGAGCAGTACTTC. Protein product: CASSTLNEQYF.

For the CDR3, the DNA is TGTGCCAGCAGTGAAGCGTCAGCGGGAGTGCTAACAGATACGCAGTATTTT. Protein sequence: CASSEASAGVLTDTQYF. The chain carries TRBV2 and TRBJ2-3; 8 bases match TRBD2. The CDR3 extends over 17 amino acids. The germline V gene encodes CDR1 SNHLY and CDR2 FYNNEI. The junction had 8 bases not matched to a gene; V was cut back by 0 bases and J by 3 bases.

The rearrangement joins TRBV15 to TRBJ1-5, with D unclear. The CDR3 is made up of 15 amino acids. The V gene's germline CDR1 is LNHNV and CDR2 YYDKDF (reference sequence). The V end was cut by 2 bases, the J end by 1 base, with 9 bases between. The CDR3 loop is CATSRRLGSNQPQHF. The CDR3 bases are TGTGCCACCAGCAGAAGACTGGGGAGCAATCAGCCCCAGCATTTT. The whole variable domain, filled in from reference TRBV15 and TRBJ1-5, reads DAMVIQNPRYQVTQFGKPVTLSCSQTLNHNVMYWYQQKSSQAPKLLFHYYDKDFNNEADTPDNFQSRRPNTSFCFLDIRSPGLGDTAMYLCATSRRLGSNQPQHFGDGTRLSIL.

In DNA, the CDR3 is TGTGCCAGCAGCTTAACGACTAGCGTCGGTTATACGCAGTATTTT. This sequence encodes CASSLTTSVGYTQYF. The V call is TRBV7-9, the J call TRBJ2-3; 8 bases fit TRBD2. This CDR3 spans 15 amino acids. V gave up 2 bases and J gave up 7 bases; unmatched junction bases: 8. Germline-derived CDR1 and CDR2 are SEHNR and FQNEAQ (reference sequence).

The rearrangement joins TRBV7-9 to TRBJ2-1; 12 bases align to TRBD2. This CDR3 region has 19 residues. In germline, CDR1 is SEHNR, CDR2 FQNEAQ (reference sequence). V trimming: 4 bases; J trimming: 2 bases; junction bases outside the gene matches: 12. The DNA of the CDR3 is TGTGCCAGCAGCTCCCAGACTAGCGGGAGCTTAGCCCCCTACAATGAGCAGTTCTTC. Residues: CASSSQTSGSLAPYNEQFF.

As concerns this clone: At the DNA level, this CDR3 is encoded by other sequences in the same sample as well. V gene TRBV11-2 combines with J gene TRBJ2-1, with 12 nucleotides matching TRBD2. Per germline, CDR1 SGHAT and CDR2 FQNNGV. The CDR3 consists of 15 residues. J gave up 4 bases and V 5 bases, and 3 bases lay outside the gene matches. CDR3 DNA sequence: TGTGCCAGCAGCCCGGGACTAGCGGGTTACAATGAGCAGTTCTTC. Its translation is CASSPGLAGYNEQFF.

The chain has TRBV7-3 and TRBJ2-1; unclear D gene. Germline lookup yields CDR1 SGHTA and CDR2 FQGTGA. Trimming left V 2 bases short and J 0 bases short, with 8 bases between. The CDR3 has 15 residues. CDR3 sequence: CASSLSGDSYNEQFF. The CDR3 DNA reads as TGTGCCAGCAGCTTATCCGGAGACTCCTACAATGAGCAGTTCTTC.

This clone appeared a single time. This rearrangement joins TRBV27 to TRBJ1-3; D remains ambiguous. This CDR3 is 15 amino acids long. Trimming took 0 bases from V and 0 from J, leaving 6 bases between them. Germline V gene sequence: CDR1 MNHEY, CDR2 SMNVEV (reference sequence). The CDR3, as DNA: TGTGCCAGCAGTTTATCTAGCACCTCTGGAAACACCATATATTTT. Protein product: CASSLSSTSGNTIYF.

CDR3 region: CASSLDRVGDTQYF. The CDR3 coding sequence is TGCGCCAGCAGTCTGGACAGGGTCGGAGATACGCAGTATTTT. The V call is TRBV4-3, the J call TRBJ2-3, with 8 bases matching TRBD1. Germline values: CDR1 LGHNA, CDR2 YSLEER. The CDR3 totals 14 residues. Losses at the gene ends were 6 bases for V and 5 bases for J; bases not matched to a gene: 7.

This rearrangement joins TRBV2 to TRBJ2-7; no clear D gene. Trimming took off 1 base at V and 5 bases at J, with 6 bases between the two ends. The CDR3 is 12 residues long. Germline loops: CDR1 SNHLY, CDR2 FYNNEI. CDR3 amino acids: CASSEGTHEQYF. The CDR3 DNA sequence: TGTGCCAGCAGTGAAGGTACACACGAGCAGTACTTC.

V and J are TRBV30 and TRBJ1-1, with 8 bases that match TRBD1. V gave up 1 base and J gave up 1 base; unmatched junction bases: 2. The CDR3 sequence is 14 residues long. Germline V CDR1 and CDR2: GTSNPN, SVGIG (reference sequence). CDR3 sequence reads: CAWSAGTGNTEAFF. The CDR3 bases are TGTGCCTGGAGTGCGGGGACAGGGAACACTGAAGCTTTCTTT.

CDR3 nucleotides: TGTGCCAGCAGTGACTCGATCGGTGAAGCTTTCTTT. As protein: CASSDSIGEAFF. The rearrangement joins TRBV6-4 to TRBJ1-1, with no clear D. The CDR3 runs 12 residues. Trimming shortened V by 0 bases and J by 7 bases, and 6 bases separated the two germline ends. Germline-derived CDR1 and CDR2 are MRHNA and SNTAGT.

The chain uses TRBV27 and TRBJ2-7; unclear D gene. CDR1 is MNHEY, CDR2 SMNVEV, per germline (reference sequence). The ends were cut back, 5 bases at V and 7 bases at J, with 12 bases in the middle. This CDR3 has 12 amino acids. The CDR3 DNA sequence: TGTGCCAGCAGTGCCCTAGGCCGAGAGCAGTACTTC. Its translation: CASSALGREQYF.

With regard to this clone: In the same sample, other DNA sequences code for this CDR3. J is TRBJ1-2 and V is TRBV27; D gene ambiguous. V lost 3 bases to trimming and J lost 0 bases, with 5 bases between them. Germline-derived CDR1 and CDR2 are MNHEY and SMNVEV (reference sequence). This CDR3 has 13 amino acids. The CDR3 region is CASSFNPNYGYTF. The CDR3 DNA is TGTGCCAGCAGTTTCAACCCTAACTATGGCTACACCTTC.

The chain links TRBV5-1 to TRBJ2-7; 10 bases align to TRBD1. CDR1 SGHRS and CDR2 YFSETQ come from the germline V gene. The V gene end was trimmed by 3 bases and the J gene end by 5 bases; junction bases not matched to a gene: 8. This CDR3 has 15 residues. The CDR3 region has the DNA TGCGCCAGCAGCTCCCTGGGACAGGGGCAAGACGAGCAGTACTTC. Translated, it gives CASSSLGQGQDEQYF.

The V call is TRBV5-1, the J call TRBJ2-1, with 11 bases that match TRBD2. V shed 5 bases, J shed 9 bases, and the junction held 10 bases outside the gene matches. Germline assignment: CDR1 SGHRS and CDR2 YFSETQ. The CDR3 is 15 amino acids. CDR3 nucleotides: TGCGCCAGCAGATACCGACTAGCGGGGAGCCGTGAGCAGTTCTTC. This codes for CASRYRLAGSREQFF.

The rearrangement joins TRBV7-2 to TRBJ1-3, with TRBD1 identical over 9 bases. J lost 1 base, V lost 1 base, and 8 bases had no gene match. This CDR3 comprises 18 residues. The germline gives CDR1 SGHTA, CDR2 FQGNSA. CDR3 nucleotides: TGTGCCAGCAGCTTAGGTCCGGGACAGGGAATTTCTGGAAACACCATATATTTT. Translated, it gives CASSLGPGQGISGNTIYF.